This T cell receptor (beta chain) was profiled in a study of T cell changes during pregnancy in multiple sclerosis. Produced via immunoSEQ multiplex PCR; TCRdb's table is partial and in-frame only. The repertoire holds 40,000 to 65,000 clones, with 92% as singletons. The CDR3 runs 15 residues. From germline, CDR1 is MNHNS and CDR2 SASEGT. Trimming pared 2 bases from V and 0 bases from J, leaving 10 bases between. The specimen was CD4+ T cells from peripheral blood mononuclear cells, collected in the third trimester of pregnancy. The V call is TRBV6-1, the J call TRBJ1-1; D is unresolved. The TCR was taken from a female donor with multiple sclerosis, enrolled in a pregnancy study. This CDR3 reads CASSEWNRLNTEAFF. The CDR3 DNA follows: TGTGCCAGCAGTGAATGGAACAGACTGAACACTGAAGCTTTCTTT.